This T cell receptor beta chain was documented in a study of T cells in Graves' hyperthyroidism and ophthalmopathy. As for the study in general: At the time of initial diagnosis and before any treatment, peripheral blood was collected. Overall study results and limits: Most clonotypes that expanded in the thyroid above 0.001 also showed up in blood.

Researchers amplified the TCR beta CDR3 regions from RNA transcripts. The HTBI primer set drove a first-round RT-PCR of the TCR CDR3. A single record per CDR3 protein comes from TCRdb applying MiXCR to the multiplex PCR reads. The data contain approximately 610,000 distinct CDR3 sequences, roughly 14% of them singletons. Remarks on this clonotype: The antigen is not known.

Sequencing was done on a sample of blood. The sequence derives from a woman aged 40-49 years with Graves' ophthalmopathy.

Here the CDR3 DNA reads TGTGCCAGCAGCTTAGCGGGAGATGCGAACTACGAGCAGTACTTC. As protein: CASSLAGDANYEQYF. The V call is TRBV11-1, the J call TRBJ2-7; tentative D call: TRBD2 (5 bases). V was clipped by 0 bases and J by 3 bases, with 12 bases between them. Germline loops: CDR1 SGHAT, CDR2 FQDESV (reference sequence). There are 15 residues in the CDR3.